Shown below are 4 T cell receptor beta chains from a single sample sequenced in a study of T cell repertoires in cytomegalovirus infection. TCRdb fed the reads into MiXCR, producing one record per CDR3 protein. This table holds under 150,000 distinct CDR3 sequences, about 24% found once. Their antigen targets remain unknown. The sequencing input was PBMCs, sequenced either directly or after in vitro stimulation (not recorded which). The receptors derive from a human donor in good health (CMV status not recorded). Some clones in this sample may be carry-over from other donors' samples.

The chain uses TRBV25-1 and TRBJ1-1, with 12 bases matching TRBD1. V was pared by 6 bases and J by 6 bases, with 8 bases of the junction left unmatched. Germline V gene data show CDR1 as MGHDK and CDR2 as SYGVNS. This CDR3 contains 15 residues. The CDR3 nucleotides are TGTGCCAGCAGACTATCGGGACAGGGGGCCCCTGAAGCTTTCTTT. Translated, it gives CASRLSGQGAPEAFF.

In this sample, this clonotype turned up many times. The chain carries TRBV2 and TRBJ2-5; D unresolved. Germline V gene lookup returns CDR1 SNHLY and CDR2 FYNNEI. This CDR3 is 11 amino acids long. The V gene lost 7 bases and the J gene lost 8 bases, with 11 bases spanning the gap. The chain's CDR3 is CASTSARTQYF. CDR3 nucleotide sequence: TGTGCCAGCACCTCGGCCCGTACCCAGTACTTC.

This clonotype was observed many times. CDR3 loop: CASSLVPTSGWDTDTQYF. CDR3 DNA sequence: TGTGCCAGCAGCTTAGTCCCGACTAGCGGATGGGACACAGATACGCAGTATTTT. J is TRBJ2-3 and V is TRBV7-2; 9 nucleotides align to TRBD2. Germline V lookup: CDR1 SGHTA, CDR2 FQGNSA. V was clipped by 1 base and J by 2 bases; unmatched bases: 10. The length of the CDR3 is 18 residues.

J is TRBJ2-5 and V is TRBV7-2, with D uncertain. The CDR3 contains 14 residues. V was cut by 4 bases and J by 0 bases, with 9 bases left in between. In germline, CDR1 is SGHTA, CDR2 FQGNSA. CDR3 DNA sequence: TGTGCCAGCAGCTCCCATGAAAACCAAGAGACCCAGTACTTC. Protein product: CASSSHENQETQYF.